The clone carrying this TCR beta chain was picked up many times. Its antigen is unknown. Samples came from axillary lymph nodes draining the breast cancer. TCRdb called the multiplex PCR reads again in MiXCR, with one record for every CDR3 protein. Found here are some 120,000 distinct CDR3 sequences, 15% to 20% of them singletons; the top ten hold roughly 4%. Germline loops: CDR1 DFQATT, CDR2 SNEGSKA (reference sequence). The CDR3 totals 15 residues. Trimming removed 1 base from V and 5 bases from J, with 18 bases in between. The data belong to a study of breast tumors, draining lymph nodes, adjacent tissues. Study conclusions and caveats: Luminal-like breast cancer showed significantly greater tumor-nontumor repertoire similarity than basal-like breast cancer did. Compared with lymph nodes, tumors were less diverse; compared with nontumor tissue, more.

This receptor was identified in a female donor with breast cancer. Some clones in this sample may be carry-over from other donors' samples. The rearrangement uses TRBV20-1 and TRBJ2-7; D possibly matches TRBD1 or TRBD2 (5 bases each). Sequencing was performed on axillary lymph node tissue. CDR3 bases: TGCAGTGCTAGAGCGATACCGGGACCCAGGCACGAGCAGTACTTC. Translated, it gives CSARAIPGPRHEQYF.